The 28 T cell receptor beta chains given below trace back to one sample, sequenced in a study of STAT3 mutations in large granular lymphocyte leukemia. Study results and caveats: Every T-cell large granular lymphocyte leukemia patient had at least one immunodominant TCR beta clonotype.

The data were produced by immunoSEQ multiplex PCR, yet TCRdb's version contains in-frame clones alone and is incomplete. In the table there are about 24,000 clones, about 94% of which are singletons. These receptors are not linked to any known antigen. Sequencing was performed on peripheral blood mononuclear cells. The receptors stem from a man aged 40-55 years with T-cell large granular lymphocyte leukemia. Some clones in this sample may be carry-over from other donors' samples.

The chain recombines TRBV6-5 with TRBJ1-1; TRBD1 is a possible D gene (5 bases). CDR1 MNHEY and CDR2 SVGAGI come from the germline V gene. With 2 bases removed from V and 10 bases from J, the gap between germline ends came to 14 bases. The CDR3 spans 13 residues. The CDR3 spells CASSYTRGAGAFF. CDR3 in DNA: TGTGCCAGCAGTTACACGAGAGGGGCTGGAGCTTTCTTT.

The chain has TRBV18 and TRBJ2-1; D unclear. This CDR3 region has 13 residues. From germline, CDR1 is KGHSH and CDR2 LQKENI. Trimming cost V 2 bases and J 10 bases, with 12 bases left between them. CDR3 region: CASSPDPKGEQFF. Written as DNA, the CDR3 is TGTGCCAGCTCACCAGATCCGAAAGGCGAGCAGTTCTTC.

The chain joins TRBV7-9 to TRBJ2-5; 7 bases line up with TRBD1. CDR3 length: 15 amino acids. The trim removed 4 bases at V and 2 bases at J, leaving 7 bases unmatched. The germline gives CDR1 SEHNR, CDR2 FQNEAQ (reference sequence). CDR3 DNA: TGTGCCAGCAGCTCCCGGGACAGAGATCAAGAGACCCAGTACTTC. Amino acid sequence: CASSSRDRDQETQYF. The variable domain in full, completed from reference TRBV7-9 and TRBJ2-5, reads DTGVSQNPRHKITKRGQNVTFRCDPISEHNRLYWYRQTLGQGPEFLTYFQNEAQLEKSRLLSDRFSAERPKGSFSTLEIQRTEQGDSAMYLCASSSRDRDQETQYFGPGTRLLVL.

The V gene is TRBV7-6, the J gene TRBJ1-1, with D possibly matching TRBD1 (6 bases). Germline V lookup: CDR1 SGHVS, CDR2 FNYEAQ. The CDR3 is 14 residues long. Trimming cost V 3 bases and J 1 base, with 9 bases left between them. The DNA for the CDR3 is TGTGCCAGCAGCTTTGGGGGCAGGAACACTGAAGCTTTCTTT. Translated: CASSFGGRNTEAFF.

The chain recombines TRBV4-2 with TRBJ2-2; D is perhaps TRBD1 (5 bases). The CDR3 consists of 15 residues. V was clipped by 0 bases and J by 0 bases, with 5 bases between them. Looked up from germline, CDR1 is LGHNA and CDR2 is YNFKEQ. CDR3 bases: TGTGCCAGCAGCCAAGACAGGGCGAACACCGGGGAGCTGTTTTTT. Protein product: CASSQDRANTGELFF.

This chain links TRBV29-1 with TRBJ1-2; D is perhaps TRBD1 (5 bases). V lost 2 bases to trimming and J lost 5 bases, with 12 bases between them. Germline V gene sequence: CDR1 SQVTM, CDR2 ANQGSEA. This CDR3 contains 13 residues. CDR3 bases: TGCAGCGTTGAAACCAGGGTATCGTATGGCTACACCTTC. Its protein is CSVETRVSYGYTF. Full variable domain (outside the CDR3, taken from reference TRBV29-1 and TRBJ1-2): SAVISQKPSRDICQRGTSLTIQCQVDSQVTMMFWYRQQPGQSLTLIATANQGSEATYESGFVIDKFPISRPNLTFSTLTVSNMSPEDSSIYLCSVETRVSYGYTFGSGTRLTVV.

The CDR3 region is CASRWTSGRDEQFF. The CDR3 region has the DNA TGTGCCAGCAGGTGGACTAGCGGGAGGGATGAGCAGTTCTTC. V and J are TRBV6-1 and TRBJ2-1; 15 positions agree with TRBD2. Germline trimming cut 6 bases from V and 8 bases from J; bases unmatched to any gene: 2. Germline CDR1 and CDR2: MNHNS and SASEGT. CDR3 length equals 14 residues.

V and J are TRBV27 and TRBJ2-2; no definite D call. The V gene lost 3 bases and the J gene lost 3 bases, with 8 bases spanning the gap. The V gene's germline CDR1 is MNHEY and CDR2 SMNVEV (reference sequence). This CDR3 region has 14 residues. This chain's CDR3 is CASSFLMYTGELFF. The CDR3 nucleotides are TGTGCCAGCAGTTTTTTAATGTACACCGGGGAGCTGTTTTTT.

The rearrangement joins TRBV7-9 to TRBJ1-1, with D tentatively TRBD1 (5 bases). Trimming shortened V by 2 bases and J by 0 bases, and 16 bases separated the two germline ends. The germline V gene encodes CDR1 SEHNR and CDR2 FQNEAQ (reference sequence). The CDR3 contains 17 residues. The CDR3 nucleotides read TGTGCCAGCAGCTTATACCTCCAACTGGGGCTGAACACTGAAGCTTTCTTT. Amino acids: CASSLYLQLGLNTEAFF.

This chain uses TRBV5-4 with TRBJ2-7; tentative D call: TRBD2 (6 bases). The V gene's germline CDR1 is SGHNT and CDR2 YYREEE (reference sequence). The CDR3 is 14 amino acids. Trimming removed 4 bases from V and 5 bases from J, with 16 bases in between. CDR3 sequence: CASSPGRPYNEQYF. The CDR3 DNA sequence: TGTGCCAGCAGCCCTGGGAGGCCGTACAACGAGCAGTACTTC. Combining the CDR3 with reference TRBV5-4 and TRBJ2-7 gives the whole variable domain ETGVTQSPTHLIKTRGQQVTLRCSSQSGHNTVSWYQQALGQGPQFIFQYYREEENGRGNFPPRFSGLQFPNYSSELNVNALELDDSALYLCASSPGRPYNEQYFGPGTRLTVT.

The chain links TRBV9 to TRBJ2-5; D tentatively reads TRBD1 or TRBD2 (6 bases each). Germline V CDR1 and CDR2: SGDLS, YYNGEE. The CDR3 runs to 13 residues. V was pared by 4 bases and J by 5 bases, with 12 bases between. The CDR3 bases are TGTGCCAGCAGCCCCGGGGGCTTGGAGACCCAGTACTTC. It specifies CASSPGGLETQYF.

V is TRBV19 and J is TRBJ1-5; TRBD1 matches 8 bases. The CDR3 contains 13 residues. CDR1 and CDR2 from the germline V gene are LNHDA and SQIVND (reference sequence). Germline trimming cut 6 bases from V and 9 bases from J; bases unmatched to any gene: 7. The CDR3 loop is CASRDRAVGPQHF. Written as DNA, the CDR3 is TGTGCCAGTAGGGACAGGGCGGTTGGGCCCCAGCATTTT.

The rearrangement links TRBV5-1 to TRBJ1-1; no firm D call. This CDR3 comprises 14 residues. Trimming stripped 2 bases from V and 3 bases from J, with 11 bases between. From germline, CDR1 is SGHRS and CDR2 YFSETQ. The CDR3 sequence is CASSLRVLDTEAFF. The CDR3 nucleotides are TGCGCCAGCAGCTTAAGAGTCTTGGACACTGAAGCTTTCTTT.

V is TRBV28 and J is TRBJ1-1; no definite D call. Germline CDR1 is MDHEN and CDR2 is SYDVKM. The CDR3 length is 15 residues. With 5 bases removed from V and 3 bases from J, the gap between germline ends came to 16 bases. The CDR3 DNA sequence: TGTGCCAGCAGTACGATGGAGGGCTTCGACACTGAAGCTTTCTTT. Amino acid sequence: CASSTMEGFDTEAFF. The complete variable domain, with remaining parts taken from reference TRBV28 and TRBJ1-1, reads DVKVTQSSRYLVKRTGEKVFLECVQDMDHENMFWYRQDPGLGLRLIYFSYDVKMKEKGDIPEGYSVSREKKERFSLILESASTNQTSMYLCASSTMEGFDTEAFFGQGTRLTVV.

This clone appeared a single time. The CDR3 reads CASSRGDRGSNQPQHF. CDR3 nucleotides: TGTGCCAGCTCCCGGGGGGACAGGGGGAGCAATCAGCCCCAGCATTTT. The rearrangement links TRBV18 to TRBJ1-5; 11 positions agree with TRBD1. The germline V gene has CDR1 KGHSH and CDR2 LQKENI. Unmatched junction bases numbered 5, after V lost 6 bases and J lost 1 base. There are 16 residues in the CDR3.

V and J are TRBV19 and TRBJ2-7; D ambiguous. The CDR3 sequence is 11 residues long. V dropped 1 base and J dropped 5 bases, with 3 bases sitting between them. Per the germline V gene, CDR1 is LNHDA and CDR2 is SQIVND (reference sequence). The CDR3 coding sequence is TGTGCCAGTAGTATAGGACACGAGCAGTACTTC. Protein product: CASSIGHEQYF.

This chain connects TRBV5-1 to TRBJ2-3; D is unresolved. The germline CDR1 and CDR2 sequences are SGHRS and YFSETQ. The V end was cut by 3 bases, the J end by 5 bases, with 4 bases between. The CDR3 runs to 11 residues. CDR3 amino acids: CASSSEDTQYF. The DNA for the CDR3 is TGCGCCAGCAGCTCCGAAGATACGCAGTATTTT.

This chain links TRBV28 with TRBJ1-1; no clear D. Trimming removed 8 bases from V and 4 bases from J, with 14 bases in between. The CDR3 length is 13 residues. CDR1 and CDR2 (germline): MDHEN, SYDVKM. The CDR3 sequence is CASGRNWGTEAFF. CDR3 DNA: TGTGCCAGCGGAAGAAACTGGGGCACTGAAGCTTTCTTT.

The rearrangement links TRBV2 to TRBJ1-2, with a possible D match to TRBD1 (6 bases). Germline V gene lookup returns CDR1 SNHLY and CDR2 FYNNEI. With 3 bases removed from V and 0 bases from J, the gap between germline ends came to 17 bases. The CDR3 covers 17 residues. CDR3 residues: CASSEMGAGSANYGYTF. The CDR3 region has the DNA TGTGCCAGCAGTGAGATGGGGGCAGGATCCGCTAACTATGGCTACACCTTC. Filled out from reference TRBV2 and TRBJ1-2, the complete variable domain reads EPEVTQTPSHQVTQMGQEVILRCVPISNHLYFYWYRQILGQKVEFLVSFYNNEISEKSEIFDDQFSVERPDGSNFTLKIRSTKLEDSAMYFCASSEMGAGSANYGYTFGSGTRLTVV.

This clone was recorded only once. The chain employs TRBV7-9 and TRBJ2-3; the D gene is possibly TRBD1 (5 bases). The CDR3 runs to 16 residues. The germline CDR1 and CDR2 sequences are SEHNR and FQNEAQ (reference sequence). Trimming stripped 10 bases from V and 2 bases from J, with 22 bases between. The CDR3 loop reads CANQATRQFPTDTQYF. Written as DNA, the CDR3 is TGTGCCAACCAAGCGACCCGACAGTTCCCCACAGATACGCAGTATTTT.

The chain joins TRBV11-2 to TRBJ1-2; 11 bases agree with TRBD1. The V gene end was trimmed by 5 bases and the J gene end by 5 bases; junction bases not matched to a gene: 7. The germline CDR1 and CDR2 sequences are SGHAT and FQNNGV. The CDR3 loop spans 15 amino acids. DNA for the CDR3: TGTGCCAGCAGCCACCCCGGACAGGGGGCGTATGGCTACACCTTC. Translation gives CASSHPGQGAYGYTF.

The chain joins TRBV6-6 to TRBJ2-4; D perhaps matches TRBD2 (5 bases). This CDR3 has 14 residues. From germline, CDR1 is MNHNY and CDR2 SVGAGI (reference sequence). The ends were cut back, 6 bases at V and 6 bases at J, with 15 bases in the middle. The CDR3 DNA is TGTGCCAGCAGCCCGGAGGTCGGAGGAAACATTCAGTACTTC. It translates to CASSPEVGGNIQYF.

In nucleotides, the CDR3 is TGTGCCAGCTCCCCCTCGGACAATGAGCAGTTCTTC. This sequence encodes CASSPSDNEQFF. The rearrangement uses TRBV18 and TRBJ2-1; D remains unclear. V dropped 6 bases and J dropped 5 bases, with 8 bases sitting between them. The germline gives CDR1 KGHSH, CDR2 LQKENI. This CDR3 comprises 12 residues. The full variable domain, completed using reference TRBV18 and TRBJ2-1, is NAGVMQNPRHLVRRRGQEARLRCSPMKGHSHVYWYRQLPEEGLKFMVYLQKENIIDESGMPKERFSAEFPKEGPSILRIQQVVRGDSAAYFCASSPSDNEQFFGPGTRLTVL.

The chain recombines TRBV6-6 with TRBJ2-5; TRBD1 matches 10 bases. Germline V lookup: CDR1 MNHNY, CDR2 SVGAGI (reference sequence). The CDR3 covers 14 residues. With 6 bases clipped from V and 4 bases from J, the junction kept 5 bases outside the gene matches. The CDR3 DNA sequence: TGTGCCAGCAGGACAGGGGGCGAAGGAGAGACCCAGTACTTC. This gives the protein CASRTGGEGETQYF.

This chain joins TRBV27 and TRBJ2-1; D might be TRBD1 (6 bases). CDR1 is MNHEY and CDR2 is SMNVEV in the germline V gene (reference sequence). The CDR3 covers 12 residues. Trimming stripped 3 bases from V and 10 bases from J, with 10 bases between. The CDR3, as DNA: TGTGCCAGCAGTTTGACCGGGACAGAGCAGTTCTTC. Translation gives CASSLTGTEQFF.

This chain connects TRBV5-1 to TRBJ1-2, with unresolved D. This CDR3 contains 14 residues. Germline CDR1 is SGHRS and CDR2 is YFSETQ. The V gene lost 4 bases and the J gene lost 6 bases, with 16 bases spanning the gap. The CDR3 DNA follows: TGCGCCAGCAGCGTACAAGTACCCGCGGATGGCTACACCTTC. Its translation: CASSVQVPADGYTF.

CDR3 residues: CASSLDENRAPSNYGYTF. The CDR3 DNA is TGTGCCAGCAGCTTAGATGAAAACAGGGCTCCTTCTAACTATGGCTACACCTTC. The J gene is TRBJ1-2, the V gene TRBV11-3; possible D gene TRBD1, 6 bases. The CDR3 length is 18 residues. Germline V gene data show CDR1 as SGHNT and CDR2 as YENEEA. Between the trimmed V and J ends, which lost 0 bases and 0 bases, there was a span of 17 bases.

The rearrangement joins TRBV20-1 to TRBJ1-2; D ambiguous. CDR3 length equals 11 residues. Germline CDR1 is DFQATT and CDR2 is SNEGSKA (reference sequence). V gave up 3 bases and J gave up 8 bases, with 10 bases separating them. The CDR3 protein is CSARPVRGYTF. The CDR3 DNA follows: TGCAGTGCTAGGCCTGTACGGGGCTACACCTTC.